This T cell receptor beta chain emerged from a study of identifying expanded T cells in peripheral blood. Produced via immunoSEQ multiplex PCR; TCRdb's table is partial and in-frame only. The data hold tens of thousands of clones, with 89% observed a single time. Germline lookup yields CDR1 KGHSH and CDR2 LQKENI. The CDR3 totals 16 residues. V lost 2 bases to trimming and J lost 8 bases; unmatched junction nucleotides: 10. This sequence was found in a person aged 18 to 70 in good health. This rearrangement joins TRBV18 to TRBJ1-4, with 8 bases identical to TRBD1. The sequenced sample was blood. The CDR3 protein is CASSPGGTGEGEKLFF. DNA for the CDR3: TGTGCCAGCTCACCAGGAGGGACAGGTGAAGGCGAAAAACTGTTTTTT.